Listed below are T cell receptor beta chains from one sample, sequenced in a study of T cell repertoires in cytomegalovirus infection. TCRdb re-analysed the reads in MiXCR, keeping a single row per CDR3 protein. The sample includes 650,000 to 900,000 distinct CDR3 sequences, about 29% of them seen just once. Antigen specificity for these receptors is unknown. Material: cultured CD8+ T cells from PBMCs, obtained from culture after CMV antigen stimulation. These receptors were obtained from a human donor in good health (CMV status not recorded). Some clones in this sample may be carry-over from other donors' samples. The CDR3 runs from the conserved cysteine through the conserved F or W. Size values are once, few and many counts, or a class for expanded clones, and some rows have none.

many	TRBV11-2	TRBJ2-5	CASSLGLAGGQETQYF
NA	TRBV3-1	TRBJ1-1	CASIGPREAFF
few	TRBV7-2	TRBJ1-2	CASSLEKFRDRANYGYTF
NA	TRBV11-1	TRBJ2-1	CASSLERRPSFDEQFF
NA	TRBV20-1	TRBJ1-2	CSARRDRGPHYGYTF
few	TRBV11-2	TRBJ2-1	CASSLGNLRYNEQFF
NA	TRBV10-3	TRBJ2-1	CAIRAGIDNEQFF
NA	TRBV6-1	TRBJ2-7	CASLGTASYEQYF
few	TRBV7-9	TRBJ1-1	CASSPAWEAFF
NA	TRBV7-6	TRBJ1-1	CASSLGLLGTEAFF
many	TRBV7-6	TRBJ1-1	CASSSGQGLRTEAFF
NA	TRBV2	TRBJ2-1	CASRPDSSSYNEQFF
NA	TRBV27	TRBJ1-1	CASSQGGSVYTEAFF
many	TRBV7-9	TRBJ2-4	CASSLAKNIQYF
few	TRBV6-2/TRBV6-3	TRBJ2-3	CASSYSVRILTDTQYF
NA	TRBV27	TRBJ2-3	CASSLWGDPGATDTQYF
few	TRBV11-2	TRBJ1-5	CASSLDFGGNNQPQHF
NA	TRBV10-2	TRBJ1-1	CASNKGMNTEAFF
NA	TRBV25-1	TRBJ1-2	CASSESRDTRIYGYTF
many	TRBV28	TRBJ1-4	CASSPLDERPFKKLFF
NA	TRBV12-3/TRBV12-4	TRBJ1-2	CASRPQGQRYYGYTF
NA	TRBV24-1	TRBJ1-5	CATSDPRNLSDQPQHF
NA	TRBV14	TRBJ1-2	CASSQDWTVYGYTF
few	TRBV6-2/TRBV6-3	TRBJ2-7	CASSPQGGPYEQYF
many	TRBV7-9	TRBJ1-1	CASSLQRPEAFF
NA	TRBV20-1	TRBJ1-1	CSALDRDRGEAFF
many	TRBV2	TRBJ2-2	CAGLTGTGELFF
few	TRBV12-3/TRBV12-4	TRBJ1-1	CASSFRAVGLEAFF
many	TRBV7-9	TRBJ2-7	CASSSLVNSYEQYF
NA	TRBV3-1	TRBJ2-3	CASSLLMQGRTDTQYF
few	TRBV3-1	TRBJ2-7	CASSPLPAGTYEQYF
NA	TRBV7-9	TRBJ2-2	CASSLPYTGLAGNQELFF
NA	TRBV10-2	TRBJ2-3	CASSGGGWTDTQYF
once	TRBV6-2/TRBV6-3	TRBJ2-5	CASKKGTGYLETQYF
NA	TRBV3-1	TRBJ1-1	CASSQQDPLVLTEAFF
few	TRBV7-6	TRBJ2-3	CASSQDISPSTDTQYF
NA	TRBV24-1	TRBJ2-1	CATSTSGGAGNEQFF
NA	TRBV19	TRBJ2-1	CASSRQGDNEQFF
few	TRBV20-1	TRBJ1-1	CSAGGTEAFF